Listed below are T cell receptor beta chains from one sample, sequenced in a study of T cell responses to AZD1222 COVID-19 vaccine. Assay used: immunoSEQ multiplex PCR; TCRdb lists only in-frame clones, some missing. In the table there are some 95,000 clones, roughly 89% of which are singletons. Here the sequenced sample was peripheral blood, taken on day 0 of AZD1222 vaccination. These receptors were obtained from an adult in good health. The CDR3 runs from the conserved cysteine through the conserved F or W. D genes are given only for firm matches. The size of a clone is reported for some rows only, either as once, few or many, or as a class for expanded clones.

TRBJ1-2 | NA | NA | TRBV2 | TGTGCCAGCAGGGTGGGCAACTTCAACTATGGCTACACCTTC | CASRVGNFNYGYTF
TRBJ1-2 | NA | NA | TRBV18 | TGTGCCAGCTCACCACCGGATCCGCCCCGGGGCTACACCTTC | CASSPPDPPRGYTF
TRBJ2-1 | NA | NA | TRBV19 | TGTGCCAGTAGTATAAGGCAAGGGGCAGGCCAATACAATGAGCAGTTCTTC | CASSIRQGAGQYNEQFF
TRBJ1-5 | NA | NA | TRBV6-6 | TGTGCCAGCAATCAAGGAGGGGCGGGCAATCAGCCCCAGCATTTT | CASNQGGAGNQPQHF
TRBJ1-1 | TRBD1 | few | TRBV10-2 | TGCGCCAGCAGTGAGATGGAGGGGGCGTGGGCTTTCTTT | CASSEMEGAWAFF
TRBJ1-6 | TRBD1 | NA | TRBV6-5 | TGTGCCAGCAGTTCCCGACTGGGACAGTTCCATTCACCCCTCCACTTT | CASSSRLGQFHSPLHF
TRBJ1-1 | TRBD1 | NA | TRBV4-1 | TGCGCCAGCAGCCAAAATGACAGGGCGACTTTCTTT | CASSQNDRATFF
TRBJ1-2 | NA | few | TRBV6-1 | TGTGCCAGCAGTGACAGGGCAGGAGGCTACACCTTC | CASSDRAGGYTF
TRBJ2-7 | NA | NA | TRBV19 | TGTGCCAGTAGTATAGGTCCGGGTAGCTCCTACGAGCAGTACTTC | CASSIGPGSSYEQYF
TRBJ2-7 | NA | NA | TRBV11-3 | TGTGCCAGCAGTCGGGGAGGGGGGAGCTCCTACGAGCAGTACTTC | CASSRGGGSSYEQYF
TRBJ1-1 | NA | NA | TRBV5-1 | TGCGCCAGCAGCATTGGAGACGGCACTGAAGCTTTCTTT | CASSIGDGTEAFF
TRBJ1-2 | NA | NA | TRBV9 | TGTGCCAGCAGCGTAAGCGGGACGGTCAACTATGGCTACACCTTC | CASSVSGTVNYGYTF